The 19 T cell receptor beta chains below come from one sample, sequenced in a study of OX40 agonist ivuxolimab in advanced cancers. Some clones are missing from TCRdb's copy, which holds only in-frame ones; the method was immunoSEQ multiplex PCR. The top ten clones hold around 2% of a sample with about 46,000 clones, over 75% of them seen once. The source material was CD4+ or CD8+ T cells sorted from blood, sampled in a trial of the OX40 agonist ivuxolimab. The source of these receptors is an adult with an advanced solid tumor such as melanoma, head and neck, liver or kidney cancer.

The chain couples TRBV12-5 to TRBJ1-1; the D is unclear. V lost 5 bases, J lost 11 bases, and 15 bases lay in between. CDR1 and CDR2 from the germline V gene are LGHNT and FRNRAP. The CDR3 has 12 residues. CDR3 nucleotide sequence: TGTGCTAGTGGTCCCCAGAGGCAGGAGGCTTTCTTT. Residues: CASGPQRQEAFF.

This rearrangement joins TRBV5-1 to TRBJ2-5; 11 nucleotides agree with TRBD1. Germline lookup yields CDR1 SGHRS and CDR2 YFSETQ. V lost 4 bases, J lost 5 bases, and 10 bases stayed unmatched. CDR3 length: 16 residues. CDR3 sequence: CASSRAGQGAQETQYF. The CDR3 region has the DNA TGCGCCAGCAGCCGCGCTGGACAGGGGGCTCAGGAGACCCAGTACTTC. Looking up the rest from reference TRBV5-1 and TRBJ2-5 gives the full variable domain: KAGVTQTPRYLIKTRGQQVTLSCSPISGHRSVSWYQQTPGQGLQFLFEYFSETQRNKGNFPGRFSGRQFSNSRSEMNVSTLELGDSALYLCASSRAGQGAQETQYFGPGTRLLVL.

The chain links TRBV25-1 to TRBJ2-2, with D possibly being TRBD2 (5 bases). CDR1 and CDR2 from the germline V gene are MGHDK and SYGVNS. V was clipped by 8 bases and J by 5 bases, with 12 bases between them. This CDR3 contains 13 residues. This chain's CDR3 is CASSGFRTGELFF. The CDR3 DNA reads TGTGCCAGCTCGGGATTTCGGACCGGGGAGCTGTTTTTT.

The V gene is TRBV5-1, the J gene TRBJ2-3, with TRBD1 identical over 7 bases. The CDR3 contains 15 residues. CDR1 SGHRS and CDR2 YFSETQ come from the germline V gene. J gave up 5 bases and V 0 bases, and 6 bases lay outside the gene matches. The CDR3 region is CASSLVDRAIDTQYF. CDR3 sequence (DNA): TGCGCCAGCAGCTTGGTCGACAGGGCTATAGATACGCAGTATTTT. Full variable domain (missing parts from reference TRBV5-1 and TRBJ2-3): KAGVTQTPRYLIKTRGQQVTLSCSPISGHRSVSWYQQTPGQGLQFLFEYFSETQRNKGNFPGRFSGRQFSNSRSEMNVSTLELGDSALYLCASSLVDRAIDTQYFGPGTRLTVL.

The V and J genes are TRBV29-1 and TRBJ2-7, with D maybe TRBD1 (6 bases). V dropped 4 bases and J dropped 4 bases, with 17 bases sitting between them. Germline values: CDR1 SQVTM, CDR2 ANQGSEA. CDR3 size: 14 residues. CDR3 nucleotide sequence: TGCAGCGTTGTGGTTGGGACAAGTGGATACGAGCAGTACTTC. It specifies CSVVVGTSGYEQYF.

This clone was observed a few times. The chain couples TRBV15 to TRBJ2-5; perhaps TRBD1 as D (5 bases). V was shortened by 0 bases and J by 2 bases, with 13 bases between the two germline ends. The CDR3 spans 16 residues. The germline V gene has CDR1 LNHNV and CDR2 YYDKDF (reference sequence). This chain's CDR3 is CATSRDLGRIQETQYF. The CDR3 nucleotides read TGTGCCACCAGCAGAGATCTGGGGCGGATACAAGAGACCCAGTACTTC.

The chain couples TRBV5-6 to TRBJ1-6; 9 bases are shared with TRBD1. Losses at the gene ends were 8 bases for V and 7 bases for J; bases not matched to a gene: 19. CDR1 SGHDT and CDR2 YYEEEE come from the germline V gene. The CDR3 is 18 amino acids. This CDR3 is CASTPKWLRDRENSPLHF. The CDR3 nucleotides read TGTGCCAGTACCCCAAAATGGCTTCGGGACAGGGAAAATTCACCCCTCCACTTT.

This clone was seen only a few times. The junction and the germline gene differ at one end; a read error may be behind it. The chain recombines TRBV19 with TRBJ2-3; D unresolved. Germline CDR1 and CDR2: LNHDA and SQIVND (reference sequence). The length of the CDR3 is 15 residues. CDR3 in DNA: TGTGCCAGTAGCATAGGGCCTTCTAGCACAGATACGCAGTATTTT. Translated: CASSIGPSSTDTQYF.

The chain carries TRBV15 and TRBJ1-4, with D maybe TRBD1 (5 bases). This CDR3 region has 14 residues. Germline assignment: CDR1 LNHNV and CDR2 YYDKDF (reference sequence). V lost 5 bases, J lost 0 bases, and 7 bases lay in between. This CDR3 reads CATSYRSTNEKLFF. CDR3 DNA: TGTGCCACCAGCTACAGGTCAACTAATGAAAAACTGTTTTTT. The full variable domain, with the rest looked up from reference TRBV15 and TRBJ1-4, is DAMVIQNPRYQVTQFGKPVTLSCSQTLNHNVMYWYQQKSSQAPKLLFHYYDKDFNNEADTPDNFQSRRPNTSFCFLDIRSPGLGDTAMYLCATSYRSTNEKLFFGSGTQLSVL.

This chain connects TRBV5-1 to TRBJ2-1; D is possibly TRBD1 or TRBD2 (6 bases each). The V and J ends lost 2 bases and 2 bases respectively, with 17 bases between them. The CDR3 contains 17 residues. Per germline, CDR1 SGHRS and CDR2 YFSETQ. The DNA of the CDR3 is TGCGCCAGCAGCTTTACAGGGAGGAGTCCGGCCTACAATGAGCAGTTCTTC. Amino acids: CASSFTGRSPAYNEQFF. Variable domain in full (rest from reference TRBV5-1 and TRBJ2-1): KAGVTQTPRYLIKTRGQQVTLSCSPISGHRSVSWYQQTPGQGLQFLFEYFSETQRNKGNFPGRFSGRQFSNSRSEMNVSTLELGDSALYLCASSFTGRSPAYNEQFFGPGTRLTVL.

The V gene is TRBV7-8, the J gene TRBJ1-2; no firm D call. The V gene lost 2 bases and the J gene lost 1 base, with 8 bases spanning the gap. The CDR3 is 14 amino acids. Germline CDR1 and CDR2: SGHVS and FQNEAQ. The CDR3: CASSLIDNNYGYTF. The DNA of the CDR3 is TGTGCCAGCAGCTTAATAGACAATAACTATGGCTACACCTTC.

CDR3 protein: CASSSVAGGSNEQFF. CDR3 in DNA: TGTGCCAGCAGCTCGGTAGCGGGGGGGAGCAATGAGCAGTTCTTC. The chain links TRBV7-2 to TRBJ2-1; the match to TRBD2 covers 11 bases. Germline V gene sequence: CDR1 SGHTA, CDR2 FQGNSA. CDR3 length: 15 residues. The J segment lost 6 bases and the V segment lost 4 bases, leaving 5 bases of the junction unmatched.

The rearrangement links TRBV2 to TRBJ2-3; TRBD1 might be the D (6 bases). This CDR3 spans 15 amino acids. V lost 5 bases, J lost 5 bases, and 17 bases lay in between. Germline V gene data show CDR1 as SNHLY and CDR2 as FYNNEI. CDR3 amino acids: CASSRTRVGGDTQYF. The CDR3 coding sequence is TGTGCCAGCAGTCGAACGAGGGTAGGGGGAGATACGCAGTATTTT.

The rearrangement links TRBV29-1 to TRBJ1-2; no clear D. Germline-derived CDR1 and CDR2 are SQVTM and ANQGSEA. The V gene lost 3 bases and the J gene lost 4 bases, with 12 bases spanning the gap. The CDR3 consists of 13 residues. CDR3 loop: CSVEMVDGYGYTF. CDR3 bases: TGCAGCGTTGAGATGGTAGACGGCTATGGCTACACCTTC.

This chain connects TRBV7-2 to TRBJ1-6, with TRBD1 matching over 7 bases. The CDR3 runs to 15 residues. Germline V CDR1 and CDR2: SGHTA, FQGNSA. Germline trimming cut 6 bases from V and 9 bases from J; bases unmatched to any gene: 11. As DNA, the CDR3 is TGTGCCAGCAGTCCCTCAGAGGGGGCCGGTTCACCCCTCCACTTT. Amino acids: CASSPSEGAGSPLHF.

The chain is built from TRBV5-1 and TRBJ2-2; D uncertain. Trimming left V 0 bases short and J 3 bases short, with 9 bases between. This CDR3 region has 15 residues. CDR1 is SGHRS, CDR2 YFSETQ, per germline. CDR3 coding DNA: TGCGCCAGCAGCTTGGCCGTTAAGGACACCGGGGAGCTGTTTTTT. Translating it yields CASSLAVKDTGELFF. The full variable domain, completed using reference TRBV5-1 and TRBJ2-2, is KAGVTQTPRYLIKTRGQQVTLSCSPISGHRSVSWYQQTPGQGLQFLFEYFSETQRNKGNFPGRFSGRQFSNSRSEMNVSTLELGDSALYLCASSLAVKDTGELFFGEGSRLTVL.

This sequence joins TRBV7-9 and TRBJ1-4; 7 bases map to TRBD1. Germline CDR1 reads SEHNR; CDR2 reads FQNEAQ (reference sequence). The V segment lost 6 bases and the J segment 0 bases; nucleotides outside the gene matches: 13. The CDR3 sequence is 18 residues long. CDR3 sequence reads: CASSPQQGHRATNEKLFF. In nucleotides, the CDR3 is TGTGCCAGCAGTCCCCAACAGGGGCATAGGGCAACTAATGAAAAACTGTTTTTT.

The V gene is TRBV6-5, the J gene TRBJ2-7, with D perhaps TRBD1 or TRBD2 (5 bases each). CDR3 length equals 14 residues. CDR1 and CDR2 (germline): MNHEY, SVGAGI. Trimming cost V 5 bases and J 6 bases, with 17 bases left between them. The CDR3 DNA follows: TGTGCCAGCAGTGACCAGGGACGAGGAACCGAGCAGTACTTC. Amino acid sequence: CASSDQGRGTEQYF.

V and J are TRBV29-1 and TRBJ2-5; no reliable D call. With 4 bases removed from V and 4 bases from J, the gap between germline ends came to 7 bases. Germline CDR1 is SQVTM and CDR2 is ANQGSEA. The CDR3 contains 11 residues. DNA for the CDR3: TGCAGCGTTGGGTCCCGAGAGACCCAGTACTTC. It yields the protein CSVGSRETQYF.